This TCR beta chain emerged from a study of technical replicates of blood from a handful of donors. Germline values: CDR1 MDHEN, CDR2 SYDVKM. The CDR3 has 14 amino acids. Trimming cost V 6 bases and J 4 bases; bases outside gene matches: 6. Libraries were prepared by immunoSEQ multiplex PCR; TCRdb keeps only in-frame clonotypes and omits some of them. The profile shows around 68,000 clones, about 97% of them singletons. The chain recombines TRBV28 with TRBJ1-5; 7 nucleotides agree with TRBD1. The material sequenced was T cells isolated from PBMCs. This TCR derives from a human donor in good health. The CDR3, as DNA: TGTGCCAGCAGCTCTGACAGGGAGAATCAGCCCCAGCATTTT. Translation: CASSSDRENQPQHF.